This T cell receptor (beta chain) derives from a study of cytomegalovirus exposure and HLA in healthy donors (dated by TCRdb to about 2017). Some background on the complete study: An earlier analysis of some 620 of the donors reported approximately 300 Gb of sequence data and approximately 120 million unique TCR beta sequences obtained from some 200 million T cells. An early release covering around 630 HLA-typed donors comprised approximately 290 gigabases of sequencing data and tens of millions of unique TCR sequences. Of the 350 to 450 genotyped donors, less than 85% were placed in the genetic ancestry cluster associated with self-reported Caucasian donors. The aim of the study was to test whether cataloging public T cell receptors could identify signatures of past pathogen exposure. The study used immunosequencing to profile the T cell repertoires of several hundred subjects and linked those repertoires to cytomegalovirus serostatus. Besides the first cohort of 666 subjects, a separate validation cohort made up of 90 to 150 different subjects was used. The study combined high-throughput TCR immunosequencing, statistical association of individual TCRs with disease status, and machine learning to predict cytomegalovirus infection status. To study patterns of TCR occurrence, a later analysis re-analyzed previously published TCR beta repertoires from several hundred donors and added high-resolution HLA genotyping. Rather than using new phenotypic data, the later analysis identified candidate immune exposures from TCR beta sequences and from how often those sequences occurred across donors. In an earlier analysis of more than 550 of the donors, high-throughput TCR beta sequencing was used to judge whether each TCR beta V gene segment behaved as functional or pseudogenic. Donor age, sex, ethnicity and CMV serostatus were collected together with the repertoire data. A later genetic analysis used genome-wide SNP genotypes for about 65% of the roughly 670 donors, treating that subset as a discovery cohort. All discovery cohort repertoires had been generated using a single sequencing platform. HLA typing covered class I and class II loci at four-digit resolution. Typing coverage differed by locus: A, B, C, DRB1 and DQB1 were typed in roughly 620-630 donors, DQA1 in 500 to 550, DPA1 in approximately 600, and DPB1 in just under 480. Roughly 5 DR-DQ haplotypes were handled as single units for association and clustering because linkage in the cohort was strong. On average, approximately 250,000 unique TCR beta nucleotide sequences were sequenced per donor among 398 genotyped donors of the cohort, with roughly 18% of those sequences being non-productive.

As for this clone: Its recognized antigen is unknown. No per-base quality is available; no much larger clone lies one base away.

The cohort comprised some 730 healthy bone marrow donors. All cohort members were sampled while nominally healthy, although unrecorded immune exposures were likely present. The donor was CMV seronegative and belonged to the group of more than 300 seronegative cohort members. Every donor gave a peripheral blood sample, and the peripheral blood mononuclear cells from that sample were used for TCR beta sequencing. The Qiagen DNeasy Blood Extraction Kit was used to extract genomic DNA from the blood cell samples. Beyond this particular receptor, the publication reports: The classifier was reported to diagnose cytomegalovirus status with high specificity and sensitivity in both the original cohort and the validation cohort. In a later analysis, most CMV-associated TCR beta chains were found to appear HLA-restricted, with HLA associations seemingly driven largely by CMV exposure. Only TCR beta chains were sequenced in this cohort, and the absence of alpha or paired-chain data limited detectable features. Because HLA typing was unavailable for some donors at each locus, only the typed subset was used in association tests. Compared with the approximately 670-donor mean, donors in an Asian-associated ancestry cluster had fewer N-insertions in productive TCRs, according to a later genetic analysis. Because counts were too low, roughly 16 rarely observed V segments, including chromosome 9 orphons, were excluded from the earlier analysis of several hundred of the donors. A cluster of highly shared sequence variants was judged likely to represent a technical artifact of the sequencing pipeline. It was suggested by the authors that the approach could potentially be generalized to other disease states and immunological phenotypes. Broadly in line with IMGT annotations, most TCR beta V segments showed up in productive rearrangements about 87% or about 30% of the time in an earlier analysis of several hundred of the donors. Linkage disequilibrium might explain the correlated functional status among segregating V segments, but an unknown experimental factor could not be excluded. In a later analysis, TCR association rates were found to vary across HLA loci, with the most associated TCRs seen for DRB1 alleles and the fewest for HLA-C alleles. CMV serostatus was the only immune exposure information available for the cohort. In the study, around 150 TCR beta chains were listed as associated with cytomegalovirus. The presence/absence analyses assumed that sequencing depth was roughly uniform across donors, and that assumption may not be true. Most TCR sequences were observed very rarely across donors, whereas some public TCRs were present in many individuals. In a later analysis, several top co-occurrence clusters were reported to appear linked to parvovirus B19, influenza, CMV and Epstein-Barr virus. Specific HLA alleles were associated with around 18,000 TCR beta sequences at a false discovery rate of 0.05 in a later analysis. When HLA alleles, especially DR and DQ, strongly co-occurred, TCR associations were difficult to assign to individual alleles. Three of the identified cytomegalovirus-associated TCR beta chains were confirmed in vitro to be specific for cytomegalovirus antigens. V-gene and J-gene trimming of TCR beta chains was associated with a missense DCLRE1C variant in a later genetic analysis, and the association was replicated in an independent cohort. A later analysis found that HLA-associated TCR beta chains were more clonally expanded and had lower generation probabilities than equally common non-associated chains. A further reported finding was that TCR beta sequences accurately predicted the HLA-A and HLA-B alleles for most subjects in the first cohort.

Libraries were built with the immunoSEQ multiplex PCR assay. For the multiplex PCR, a mixture combining 60 forward primers for TCR Vbeta segments and 13 reverse primers for TCR Jbeta segments was used. Amplification of the CDR3 region of rearranged TCR beta genes was performed with a multiplex PCR assay on genomic DNA. The Illumina HiSeq System was used to sequence the amplified TCR beta libraries as 87-base-pair reads. The published analysis was carried out like this. A later analysis tallied 75 million to 85 million unique TCR beta chains across the 640 or so repertoires, and 10 million to 11 million of those chains were shared by two or more donors. Raw reads were error-corrected and collapsed into unique sequences with a nearest-neighbor algorithm that merged closely related sequences to remove PCR and sequencing errors. To assign V, D and J gene segments, CDR3 sequences were aligned to IMGT reference sequences. For a sequence to be retained, at least a six-nucleotide match to both a V gene segment and a J gene segment was required. Rearrangements were classified as productive when the CDR3 lacked stop codons and remained in frame with V and J, and all other rearrangements were classified as non-productive. Following IMGT convention, CDR3 was defined as the stretch from the second conserved V-encoded cysteine up to the conserved J-encoded phenylalanine. Sequences without an unambiguous match to a single V gene segment were excluded from the earlier analysis of about 600 of the donors. An earlier analysis of a few hundred of the donors called V segments functional above 56.7% productive rearrangements and segregating when the between-donor standard deviation exceeded 5%. A statistical classification framework was developed to diagnose cytomegalovirus status using the catalog of TCR beta chain sequences. A later analysis assigned V and J genes by comparing TCR nucleotide sequences with IMGT/GENE-DB human TR gene sequences. A later analysis assigned CDR3 sequences and most-parsimonious VDJ recombination scenarios with the TCRdist pipeline. In a later analysis, every TCR beta chain was defined by the combination of its CDR3 amino acid sequence and its V-gene family, and reads without a unique V-gene family were dropped. In a later analysis, around 650 highly shared, low-generation-probability nucleotide sequences were removed to address suspected cross-contamination and a sequencing artifact. In a later analysis, a clonal expansion index was calculated for each public chain from normalized within-repertoire ranks of inferred template counts. Generation probabilities in a later analysis came from a VDJ recombination model fitted to out-of-frame rearrangements, and those results were checked against IGoR. A later analysis scored TCR-TCR, TCR-HLA and TCR-CMV co-occurrence with hypergeometric tests, applying a repertoire-size bias correction to TCR pairs. False discovery rates were estimated in a later analysis by permuting HLA or CMV assignments 20 times. In a later analysis, co-occurring TCRs were grouped using DBSCAN, with TCRdist sequence similarity added in when clustering inside HLA-allele-positive subsets. Co-occurrence clustering excluded repertoires with fewer than 30,000 or more than 120,000 public chains, plus five with anomalous nucleotide sharing. Entries here come from immuneACCESS through TCRdb and include only in-frame sequences with V and J called. Some clones fail to appear in such tables; in the studies checked, an unresolved V gene covers under half of the shortfall, and the cause of the remainder is unknown. V and J calls and clone size follow that table, whereas D and trimming were derived from the DNA. Here the sample has some 110,000 clones; 73% occur a single time. The ten top clones hold approximately 0.9% of the sample.

The sequencing input was PBMCs. The clonotype comes from a young woman in good health and CMV-seronegative.

The CDR3 region: CASSAGPRTEAFF. The nucleotide sequence reads as follows: TGTGCCAGCAGCGCGGGCCCGCGCACTGAAGCTTTCTTT. The sequence joins TRBV6-1 to TRBJ1-1; the D segment cannot be called with confidence. V sheds 6 bases and J sheds 4 bases, leaving 12 bases between their ends. The CDR3 sequence holds 13 residues, the cysteine and phenylalanine included. Kept here is only the CDR3 DNA, which spans 39 bases and is read in frame from base 1. From a lookup of the germline V gene, CDR1 and CDR2 are MNHNS and SASEGT.